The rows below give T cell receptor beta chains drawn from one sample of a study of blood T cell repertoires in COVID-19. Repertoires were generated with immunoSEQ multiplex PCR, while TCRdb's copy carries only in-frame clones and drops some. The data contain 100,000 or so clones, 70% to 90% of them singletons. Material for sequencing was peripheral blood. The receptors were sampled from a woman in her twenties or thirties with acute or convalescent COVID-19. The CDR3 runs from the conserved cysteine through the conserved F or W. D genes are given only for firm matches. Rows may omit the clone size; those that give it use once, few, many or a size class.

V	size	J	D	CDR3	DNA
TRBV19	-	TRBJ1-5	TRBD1	CASSPTGQVNNQPQHF	TGTGCCAGTAGTCCCACGGGACAGGTGAACAATCAGCCCCAGCATTTT
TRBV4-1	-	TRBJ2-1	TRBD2	CASSLFERGGPHEQFF	TGCGCCAGCAGCCTTTTCGAGCGGGGCGGCCCCCATGAGCAGTTCTTC
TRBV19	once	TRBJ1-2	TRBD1	CASSPGTGGYGYTF	TGTGCCAGTAGTCCCGGGACAGGGGGATATGGCTACACCTTC
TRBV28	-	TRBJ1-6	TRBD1	CASSLRTGGGSPLHF	TGTGCCAGCAGTTTAAGGACAGGGGGCGGCTCACCCCTCCACTTT
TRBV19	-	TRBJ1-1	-	CASMPRHWDTEAFF	TGTGCCAGTATGCCGAGACACTGGGACACTGAAGCTTTCTTT
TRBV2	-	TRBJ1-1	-	CASSGPSIALNTEAFF	TGTGCCAGCAGTGGGCCCTCCATCGCCCTGAACACTGAAGCTTTCTTT
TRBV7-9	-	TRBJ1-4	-	CASSLDRTDEKLFF	TGTGCCAGCAGCTTAGATAGGACAGATGAAAAACTGTTTTTT
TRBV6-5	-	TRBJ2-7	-	CASSNPGNYEQYF	TGTGCCAGCAGTAACCCAGGCAACTACGAGCAGTACTTC
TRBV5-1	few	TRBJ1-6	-	CASSLGGVTDSPLHF	TGCGCCAGCAGCTTGGGTGGGGTGACAGATTCACCCCTCCACTTT
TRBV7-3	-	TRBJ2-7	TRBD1	CASSSQGADDEQYF	TGTGCCAGCAGCTCTCAGGGGGCGGATGACGAGCAGTACTTC
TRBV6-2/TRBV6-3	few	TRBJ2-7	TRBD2	CASSYPGGTYEQYF	TGTGCCAGCAGTTACCCGGGGGGGACCTACGAGCAGTACTTC
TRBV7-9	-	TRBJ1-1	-	CASSLTGHLNTEAFF	TGTGCCAGCAGCCTTACGGGACACTTGAACACTGAAGCTTTCTTT
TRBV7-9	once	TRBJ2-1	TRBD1	CASSPGVGTGQIF	TGTGCCAGCAGCCCTGGGGTCGGGACAGGGCAAATCTTC
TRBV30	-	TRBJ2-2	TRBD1	CAWSETGGQGGELFF	TGTGCCTGGAGTGAAACAGGGGGACAGGGCGGGGAGCTGTTTTTT
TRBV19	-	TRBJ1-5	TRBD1	CASKVGTGGNQPQHF	TGTGCCAGTAAAGTCGGGACAGGCGGAAATCAGCCCCAGCATTTT
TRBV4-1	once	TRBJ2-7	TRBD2	CASSQDLTSGALIYEQYF	TGCGCCAGCAGCCAAGATCTTACTAGCGGGGCGTTAATCTACGAGCAGTACTTC
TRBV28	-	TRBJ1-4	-	CASRSYGGITNEKLFF	TGTGCCAGCAGGTCTTATGGAGGGATAACTAATGAAAAACTGTTTTTT
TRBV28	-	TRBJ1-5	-	CASSLRVGDQPQHF	TGTGCCAGCAGTTTGCGTGTAGGAGACCAGCCCCAGCATTTT
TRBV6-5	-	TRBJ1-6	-	CASSYRQTLYNSPLHF	TGTGCCAGCAGTTACCGACAGACCCTCTATAATTCACCCCTCCACTTT
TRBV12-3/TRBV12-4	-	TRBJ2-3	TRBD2	CASRGGGTDTQYF	TGTGCCAGCAGGGGCGGGGGGACAGATACGCAGTATTTT
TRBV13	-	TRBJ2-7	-	CASSSTTSAYEQYF	TGTGCCAGCAGCTCGACGACTAGTGCCTACGAGCAGTACTTC
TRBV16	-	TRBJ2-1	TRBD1	CASSRGGEDNNEQFF	TGTGCCAGCAGCCGAGGGGGCGAGGATAACAATGAGCAGTTCTTC
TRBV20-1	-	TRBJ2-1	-	CSASSWASYNEQFF	TGCAGTGCTAGTTCCTGGGCCTCCTACAATGAGCAGTTCTTC
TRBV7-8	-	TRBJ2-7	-	CASSLSRDYEQYF	TGTGCCAGCAGCTTAAGCAGGGACTACGAGCAGTACTTC
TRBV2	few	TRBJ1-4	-	CASSQTTTNEKLFF	TGTGCCAGCAGTCAGACAACAACTAATGAAAAACTGTTTTTT
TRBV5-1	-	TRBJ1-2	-	CASTSGYGYTF	TGCGCCAGCACATCGGGCTATGGCTACACCTTC
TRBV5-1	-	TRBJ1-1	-	CASSLNTDHTEAFF	TGCGCCAGCAGCTTGAACACCGATCACACTGAAGCTTTCTTT
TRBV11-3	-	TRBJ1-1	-	CASSLTGTAEAFF	TGTGCCAGCAGCTTAACAGGTACTGCCGAAGCTTTCTTT
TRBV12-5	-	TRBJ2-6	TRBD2	CASGLVLSGGLSGANVLTF	TGTGCTAGTGGTTTGGTACTAAGCGGGGGGCTTTCTGGGGCCAACGTCCTGACTTTC
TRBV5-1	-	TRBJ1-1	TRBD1	CASSLAPAGTTGRNTEAFF	TGCGCCAGCAGCTTGGCCCCCGCTGGGACGACAGGGAGGAACACTGAAGCTTTCTTT
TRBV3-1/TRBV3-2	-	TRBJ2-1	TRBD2	CASYTSGGAGEQFF	TGTGCCAGCTACACTAGCGGGGGGGCTGGTGAGCAGTTCTTC
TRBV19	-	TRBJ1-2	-	CASMKQAGVLDYGYTF	TGTGCCAGTATGAAGCAAGCGGGGGTGCTGGACTATGGCTACACCTTC
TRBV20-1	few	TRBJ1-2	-	CSASLSREYGYTF	TGCAGTGCTAGTCTTTCTCGGGAATATGGCTACACCTTC
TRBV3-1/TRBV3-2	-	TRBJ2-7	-	CASSPRGSYRYEQYF	TGTGCCAGCAGCCCGAGGGGGAGTTATCGCTACGAGCAGTACTTC
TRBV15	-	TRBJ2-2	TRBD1	CATSRVMGQGTGELFF	TGTGCCACCAGCAGAGTAATGGGACAGGGGACCGGGGAGCTGTTTTTT
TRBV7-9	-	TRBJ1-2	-	CASSLGGPNYGYTF	TGTGCCAGCAGCTTAGGCGGTCCCAACTATGGCTACACCTTC
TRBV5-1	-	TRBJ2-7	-	CASSLVGVGDEQYF	TGCGCCAGCAGCTTGGTTGGAGTTGGCGACGAGCAGTACTTC
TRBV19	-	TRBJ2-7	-	CASSMQGRYYEQYF	TGTGCCAGTAGTATGCAGGGCAGGTACTACGAGCAGTACTTC
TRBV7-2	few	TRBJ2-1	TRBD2	CASSLRVAGGPHEQFF	TGTGCCAGCAGCTTAAGGGTAGCGGGGGGGCCGCATGAGCAGTTCTTC
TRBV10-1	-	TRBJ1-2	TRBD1	CASSERDRGYYGYTF	TGCGCCAGCAGTGAGCGGGACAGGGGTTACTATGGCTACACCTTC
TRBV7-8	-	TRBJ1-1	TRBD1	CASRRRGDRGGRQRNTEAFF	TGTGCCAGCAGACGACGGGGGGACAGGGGCGGGAGACAACGAAACACTGAAGCTTTCTTT
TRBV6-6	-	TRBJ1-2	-	CASNEGPYGYTF	TGTGCCAGCAATGAGGGTCCCTATGGCTACACCTTC
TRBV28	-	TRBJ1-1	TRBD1	CASSPEPGQSAFF	TGTGCCAGCAGTCCCGAGCCGGGACAGTCGGCTTTCTTT
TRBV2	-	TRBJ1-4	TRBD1	CASSGGQGFQKLFF	TGTGCCAGCAGTGGGGGACAGGGGTTTCAAAAACTGTTTTTT
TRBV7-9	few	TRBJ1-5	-	CASSFDLNQPQHF	TGTGCCAGCAGCTTTGATCTAAATCAGCCCCAGCATTTT
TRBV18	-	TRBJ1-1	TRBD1	CASSPQAKTGGTEAFF	TGTGCCAGCTCACCACAGGCTAAGACAGGGGGGACTGAAGCTTTCTTT
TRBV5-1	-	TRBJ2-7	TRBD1	CASSRWDRDYEQYF	TGCGCCAGCAGCCGGTGGGACAGGGATTACGAGCAGTACTTC
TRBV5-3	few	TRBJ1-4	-	CARSPPSQGRTNEKLFF	TGTGCCAGAAGCCCGCCGAGTCAGGGTCGGACTAATGAAAAACTGTTTTTT
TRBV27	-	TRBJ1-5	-	CASSLGGAYSNQPQHF	TGTGCCAGCAGTTTAGGTGGGGCGTATAGCAATCAGCCCCAGCATTTT